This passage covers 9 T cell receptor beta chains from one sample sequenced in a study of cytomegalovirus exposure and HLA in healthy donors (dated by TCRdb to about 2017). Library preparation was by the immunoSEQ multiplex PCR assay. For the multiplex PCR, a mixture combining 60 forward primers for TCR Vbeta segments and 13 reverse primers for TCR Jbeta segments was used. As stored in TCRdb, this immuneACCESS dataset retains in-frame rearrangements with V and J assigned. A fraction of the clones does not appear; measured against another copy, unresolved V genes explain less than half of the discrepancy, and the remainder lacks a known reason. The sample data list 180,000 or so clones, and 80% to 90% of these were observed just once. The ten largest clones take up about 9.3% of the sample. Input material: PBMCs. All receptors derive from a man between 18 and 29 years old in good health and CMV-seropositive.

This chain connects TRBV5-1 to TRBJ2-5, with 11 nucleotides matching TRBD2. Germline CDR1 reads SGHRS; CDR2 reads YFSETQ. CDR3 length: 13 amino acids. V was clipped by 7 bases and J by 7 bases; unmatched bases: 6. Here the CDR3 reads CASRIAGGGTQYF. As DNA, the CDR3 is TGCGCCAGCCGGATAGCGGGAGGGGGGACCCAGTACTTC.

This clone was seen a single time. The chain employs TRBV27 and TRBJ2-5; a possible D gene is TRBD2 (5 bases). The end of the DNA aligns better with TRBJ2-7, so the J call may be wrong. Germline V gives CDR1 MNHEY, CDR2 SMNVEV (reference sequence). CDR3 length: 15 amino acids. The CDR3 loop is CASSQSGSRGYEQYF. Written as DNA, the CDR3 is TGTGCCAGCAGTCAATCGGGGTCACGTGGGTACGAGCAGTACTTC.

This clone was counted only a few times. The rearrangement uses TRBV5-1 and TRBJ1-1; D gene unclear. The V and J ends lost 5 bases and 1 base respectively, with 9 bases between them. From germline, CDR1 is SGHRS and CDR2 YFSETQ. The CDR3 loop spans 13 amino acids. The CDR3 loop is CASRREPNTEAFF. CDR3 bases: TGCGCCAGCAGACGGGAACCGAACACTGAAGCTTTCTTT.

CDR3 in amino acids: CASRAGQVHYGYTF. CDR3 nucleotides: TGTGCCAGCAGAGCGGGACAGGTTCACTATGGCTACACCTTC. The chain joins TRBV2 to TRBJ1-2; TRBD1 agrees at 8 bases. CDR1 SNHLY and CDR2 FYNNEI come from the germline V gene. V gave up 6 bases and J gave up 3 bases; unmatched junction bases: 6. The length of the CDR3 is 14 residues.

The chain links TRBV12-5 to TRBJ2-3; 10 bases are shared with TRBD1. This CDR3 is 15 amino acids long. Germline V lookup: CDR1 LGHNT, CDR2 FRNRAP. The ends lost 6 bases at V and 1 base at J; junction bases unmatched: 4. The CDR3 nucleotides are TGTGCTAGTGGAAACGGACAGGGGGGCACAGATACGCAGTATTTT. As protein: CASGNGQGGTDTQYF.

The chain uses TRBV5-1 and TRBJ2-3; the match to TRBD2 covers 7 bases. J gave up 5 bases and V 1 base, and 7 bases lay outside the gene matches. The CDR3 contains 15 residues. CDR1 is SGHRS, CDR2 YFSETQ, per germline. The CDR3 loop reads CASSLYRPGGDTQYF. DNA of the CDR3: TGCGCCAGCAGCTTGTATAGGCCGGGGGGAGATACGCAGTATTTT. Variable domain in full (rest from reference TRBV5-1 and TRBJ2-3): KAGVTQTPRYLIKTRGQQVTLSCSPISGHRSVSWYQQTPGQGLQFLFEYFSETQRNKGNFPGRFSGRQFSNSRSEMNVSTLELGDSALYLCASSLYRPGGDTQYFGPGTRLTVL.

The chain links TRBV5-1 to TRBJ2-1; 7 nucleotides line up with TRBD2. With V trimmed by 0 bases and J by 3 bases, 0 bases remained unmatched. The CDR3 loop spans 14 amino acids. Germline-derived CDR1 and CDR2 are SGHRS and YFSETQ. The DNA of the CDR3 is TGCGCCAGCAGCTTGGGGGGGGGCTACAATGAGCAGTTCTTC. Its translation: CASSLGGGYNEQFF.

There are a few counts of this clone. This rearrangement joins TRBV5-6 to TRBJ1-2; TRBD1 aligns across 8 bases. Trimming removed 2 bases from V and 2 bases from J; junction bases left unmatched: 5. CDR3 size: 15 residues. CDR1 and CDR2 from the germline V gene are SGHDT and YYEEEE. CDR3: CASSFGQGPNYGYTF. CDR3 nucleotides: TGTGCCAGCAGCTTCGGACAGGGACCAAACTATGGCTACACCTTC.

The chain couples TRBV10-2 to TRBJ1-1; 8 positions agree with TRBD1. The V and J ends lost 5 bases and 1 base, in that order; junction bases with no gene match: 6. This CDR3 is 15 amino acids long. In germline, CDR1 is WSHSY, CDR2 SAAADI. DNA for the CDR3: TGCGCCAGCAGTCATGGACAGGGAGCGAACACTGAAGCTTTCTTT. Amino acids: CASSHGQGANTEAFF.